This passage covers 23 T cell receptor beta chains from one sample sequenced in a study of human T cells and chemical hapten exposure. Specified time point: patch test 2, 6 weeks after DPC sensitization. The treatment was: therapeutic diphenylcyclopropenone sensitization with weekly scalp DPC. TCRdb reprocessed the RACE reads via MiXCR and lists one record per CDR3 protein. The sample gives about 84,000 distinct CDR3 sequences, 8.5% to 12% of which show up once; more than 4% is in the top ten. The source was whole blood, collected in connection with sensitization to the hapten diphenylcyclopropenone (DPC). These receptors were taken from a woman aged 50 to 60 with alopecia areata. Some clones in this sample may be carry-over from other donors' samples.

This clonotype was picked up a small number of times. This chain connects TRBV7-2 to TRBJ2-1, with a tentative D call TRBD1 (5 bases). This CDR3 has 12 residues. Germline CDR1 and CDR2: SGHTA and FQGNSA. Trimming pared 5 bases from V and 10 bases from J, leaving 12 bases between. For the CDR3, the DNA is TGTGCCAGCAGCGCAGGGTTCTTCGAGCAGTTCTTC. This sequence encodes CASSAGFFEQFF.

This clonotype was seen many times. The rearrangement uses TRBV11-2 and TRBJ2-1; tentatively, D is TRBD2 (6 bases). The germline CDR1 and CDR2 sequences are SGHAT and FQNNGV. The length of the CDR3 is 17 residues. The V end was cut by 3 bases, the J end by 5 bases, with 20 bases between. The CDR3 DNA sequence: TGTGCCAGCAGCTTTAAAATTCGGGAGTTAAGAAACAATGAGCAGTTCTTC. This codes for CASSFKIRELRNNEQFF.

The rearrangement joins TRBV7-9 to TRBJ1-1, with TRBD1 matching over 7 bases. V shed 4 bases and J 2 bases; nucleotides not matched to a gene: 4. There are 14 residues in the CDR3. Germline V gene lookup returns CDR1 SEHNR and CDR2 FQNEAQ (reference sequence). The CDR3 sequence: CASSSGTANTEAFF. CDR3 DNA: TGTGCCAGCAGCTCCGGGACAGCAAACACTGAAGCTTTCTTT.

The chain joins TRBV20-1 to TRBJ2-7; no definite D call. CDR3 size: 16 residues. The V end lost 0 bases, the J end lost 3 bases, and 18 bases lay between the germline ends. The V gene's germline CDR1 is DFQATT and CDR2 SNEGSKA (reference sequence). The CDR3 nucleotides read TGCAGTGCTAGAGATCTGAGGCAAGCTAAGGTCTACGAGCAGTACTTC. Translation gives CSARDLRQAKVYEQYF.

This clonotype showed up just a few times. The CDR3 reads CAISGLSNEQFF. Written as DNA, the CDR3 is TGTGCCATCAGTGGCCTGTCCAATGAGCAGTTCTTC. This chain links TRBV10-3 with TRBJ2-1; D unclear. The CDR3 length is 12 residues. Germline CDR1 and CDR2: ENHRY and SYGVKD. Trimming removed 4 bases from V and 6 bases from J, with 7 bases in between.

V usage is TRBV20-1 and J usage is TRBJ2-2; TRBD2 is a possible D gene (5 bases). The V gene's germline CDR1 is DFQATT and CDR2 SNEGSKA (reference sequence). The V end was cut by 1 base, the J end by 7 bases, with 28 bases between. This CDR3 is built from 19 residues. The CDR3 sequence: CSARAISSPSWSRHGELFF. In DNA, the CDR3 is TGCAGTGCTAGAGCTATAAGTTCGCCTAGCTGGAGTCGACACGGGGAGCTGTTTTTT.

This clonotype showed up many times. V usage is TRBV20-1 and J usage is TRBJ2-2, with D perhaps TRBD1 (6 bases). Trimming pared 5 bases from V and 4 bases from J, leaving 14 bases between. The CDR3 covers 14 residues. In germline, CDR1 is DFQATT, CDR2 SNEGSKA (reference sequence). Here the CDR3 reads CSAPSGESTGELFF. DNA of the CDR3: TGCAGTGCTCCCTCAGGGGAGAGCACCGGGGAGCTGTTTTTT.

The chain carries TRBV7-2 and TRBJ2-3; 8 nucleotides line up with TRBD2. Per germline, CDR1 SGHTA and CDR2 FQGNSA. V was pared by 4 bases and J by 4 bases, with 13 bases of the junction left unmatched. The CDR3 runs to 17 residues. CDR3 in amino acids: CASSWQVSGSNPDTQYF. The DNA for the CDR3 is TGTGCCAGCAGCTGGCAAGTAAGCGGGAGTAATCCAGATACGCAGTATTTT.

This clonotype was picked up a small number of times. V is TRBV7-6 and J is TRBJ2-2; D possibly matches TRBD1 or TRBD2 (7 bases each). The CDR3 totals 15 residues. Trimming removed 5 bases at V and 4 bases at J, with 14 bases between. Looked up from germline, CDR1 is SGHVS and CDR2 is FNYEAQ. CDR3 protein: CASSRQGGGTGELFF. The CDR3 region has the DNA TGTGCCAGCAGCCGACAGGGAGGGGGCACCGGGGAGCTGTTTTTT.

In its sample, this clonotype was seen many times. The chain is built from TRBV12-3 or TRBV12-4 and TRBJ1-2, with TRBD1 identical over 7 bases. The V and J ends lost 5 bases and 3 bases, in that order; junction bases with no gene match: 6. There are 14 residues in the CDR3. CDR3 protein: CASSRQGSDYGYTF. Here the CDR3 DNA reads TGTGCCAGCAGTCGACAGGGTTCGGACTATGGCTACACCTTC.

This clonotype was seen ten or more times. The rearrangement joins TRBV18 to TRBJ2-1, with D maybe TRBD1 (6 bases). Germline CDR1 KGHSH, CDR2 LQKENI. V lost 0 bases and J 1 base, leaving 10 bases between the germline ends. This CDR3 comprises 16 residues. The CDR3 sequence: CASSPPLGQSYNEQFF. The CDR3 region has the DNA TGTGCCAGCTCACCACCGCTCGGACAGTCCTACAATGAGCAGTTCTTC.

This clonotype was observed a handful of times. V gene TRBV7-2 combines with J gene TRBJ2-1; 7 nucleotides line up with TRBD2. The germline V gene has CDR1 SGHTA and CDR2 FQGNSA. The CDR3 is 15 amino acids. After removal of 4 bases from V and 0 bases from J, the junction contained 3 bases not matched to a gene. CDR3 nucleotides: TGTGCCAGCAGCTCGACTAGCCTCTCCTACAATGAGCAGTTCTTC. It is translated as CASSSTSLSYNEQFF. The full variable domain, rest sourced from reference TRBV7-2 and TRBJ2-1, is GAGVSQSPSNKVTEKGKDVELRCDPISGHTALYWYRQSLGQGLEFLIYFQGNSAPDKSGLPSDRFSAERTGGSVSTLTIQRTQQEDSAVYLCASSSTSLSYNEQFFGPGTRLTVL.

This clonotype was recorded a few times. The CDR3 protein is CATLPYSGANVLTF. CDR3 bases: TGTGCCACCCTACCGTACTCTGGGGCCAACGTCCTGACTTTC. This rearrangement joins TRBV27 to TRBJ2-6; no clear D. Looked up from germline, CDR1 is MNHEY and CDR2 is SMNVEV (reference sequence). The CDR3 sequence is 14 residues long. The V and J ends lost 10 bases and 0 bases respectively, with 10 bases between them.

J is TRBJ2-3 and V is TRBV29-1; 8 bases match TRBD1. V lost 4 bases, J lost 0 bases, and 6 bases stayed unmatched. Germline loops: CDR1 SQVTM, CDR2 ANQGSEA. The CDR3 has 15 residues. CDR3 DNA sequence: TGCAGCGTTGCCCCAGGGGGCGTAAGCACAGATACGCAGTATTTT. Protein sequence: CSVAPGGVSTDTQYF.

This clonotype was counted a single time. The chain joins TRBV29-1 to TRBJ2-2; no firm D call. Germline lookup yields CDR1 SQVTM and CDR2 ANQGSEA. The CDR3 sequence is 11 residues long. The V gene lost 6 bases and the J gene lost 1 base, with 3 bases spanning the gap. CDR3 in DNA: TGCAGCGTAGGGAACACCGGGGAGCTGTTTTTT. It is translated as CSVGNTGELFF.

This clonotype has only a few counts. This rearrangement joins TRBV4-1 to TRBJ1-1, with a tentative D call TRBD1 (5 bases). CDR1 is MGHRA, CDR2 YSYEKL, per germline. V lost 0 bases to trimming and J lost 10 bases, with 15 bases between them. This CDR3 contains 14 residues. As DNA, the CDR3 is TGCGCCAGCAGCCAAGATAGGAGGGGATGGAGAGCTTTCTTT. Protein: CASSQDRRGWRAFF.

This clonotype appeared many times. This sequence joins TRBV3-1 and TRBJ2-2; D is possibly TRBD2 (6 bases). The CDR3 extends over 16 amino acids. Trimming removed 0 bases from V and 1 base from J, with 9 bases in between. Germline V lookup: CDR1 LGHDT, CDR2 YNNKEL (reference sequence). In DNA form, the CDR3 reads TGTGCCAGCAGCCAAGAATCGCGGGGGAACACCGGGGAGCTGTTTTTT. Protein sequence: CASSQESRGNTGELFF.

Many counts were recorded for this clonotype. V is TRBV12-3 or TRBV12-4 and J is TRBJ2-5; a weak D match, TRBD1 (5 bases). V lost 7 bases, J lost 5 bases, and 14 bases lay in between. This CDR3 comprises 13 residues. The CDR3 loop is CASTLTAGETQYF. The CDR3 nucleotides read TGTGCCAGCACCCTGACAGCCGGGGAGACCCAGTACTTC.

This clonotype was observed at least ten times. V and J are TRBV7-7 and TRBJ2-1; TRBD2 matches at 11 bases. The CDR3 covers 15 residues. V was clipped by 6 bases and J by 8 bases; unmatched bases: 9. CDR1 is SSHAT and CDR2 is FNYEAQ in the germline V gene (reference sequence). This CDR3 reads CASSLGTSGSYEQFF. The CDR3 nucleotides read TGTGCCAGCAGTCTTGGTACTAGCGGGAGCTATGAGCAGTTCTTC.

The genes are TRBV6-2 or TRBV6-3 and TRBJ2-1; 13 bases fit TRBD2. Germline V gene sequence: CDR1 MNHEY, CDR2 SVGEGT. The ends lost 6 bases at V and 10 bases at J; junction bases unmatched: 6. The CDR3 covers 14 residues. The CDR3 DNA reads as TGTGCCAGCAGACCGGGACTAGCGGGAAGAGAGCAGTTCTTC. Translation: CASRPGLAGREQFF.

This clonotype was seen a few times. The gene calls are TRBV29-1 and TRBJ1-1, with 8 bases lining up with TRBD1. The germline V gene has CDR1 SQVTM and CDR2 ANQGSEA. V gave up 0 bases and J gave up 2 bases; unmatched junction bases: 2. The CDR3 runs to 14 residues. The chain's CDR3 is CSVEEDRVNTEAFF. The CDR3 DNA reads TGCAGCGTTGAAGAGGACAGGGTAAACACTGAAGCTTTCTTT.

The chain is built from TRBV12-3 or TRBV12-4 and TRBJ2-7; D may correspond to TRBD1 or TRBD2 (5 bases each). This CDR3 is built from 13 residues. V shed 2 bases and J shed 6 bases, with 11 bases lying between them. CDR3 in amino acids: CASSLWGNSEQYF. The CDR3 DNA is TGTGCCAGCAGTTTATGGGGGAATAGCGAGCAGTACTTC.

The chain links TRBV11-2 to TRBJ1-4; D call uncertain. Germline lookup yields CDR1 SGHAT and CDR2 FQNNGV. V lost 2 bases and J lost 14, with 15 bases in between. The CDR3 extends over 13 amino acids. CDR3 protein: CASSLQSGTQLFF. The CDR3 DNA is TGTGCCAGCAGCTTACAATCTGGAACGCAGCTGTTTTTT.